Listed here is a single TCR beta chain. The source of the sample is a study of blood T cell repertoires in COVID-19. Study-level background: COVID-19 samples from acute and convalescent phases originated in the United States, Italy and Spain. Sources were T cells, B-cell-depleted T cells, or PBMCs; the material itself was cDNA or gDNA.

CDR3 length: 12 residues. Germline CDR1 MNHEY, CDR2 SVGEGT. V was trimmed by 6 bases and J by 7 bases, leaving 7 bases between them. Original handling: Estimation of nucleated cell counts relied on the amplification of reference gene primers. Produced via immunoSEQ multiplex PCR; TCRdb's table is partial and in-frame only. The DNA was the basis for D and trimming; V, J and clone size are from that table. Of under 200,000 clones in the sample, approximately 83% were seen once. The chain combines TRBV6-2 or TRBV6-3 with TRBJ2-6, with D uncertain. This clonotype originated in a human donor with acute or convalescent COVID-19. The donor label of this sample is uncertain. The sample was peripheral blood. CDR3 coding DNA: TGTGCCAGCAGCTCAGGCGCCAACGTCCTGACTTTC. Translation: CASSSGANVLTF.